A single sample gave rise to the 7 T cell receptor beta chains below, sequenced in a study of T cell therapy after organ transplantation. Profiled with immunoSEQ multiplex PCR; TCRdb holds only in-frame clones, not every one. The profile shows roughly 48,000 clones, about 94% of them singletons. The antigens for these receptors are not known. This material consisted of CD8+ T cells from blood, taken before autologous CMV-specific T cell therapy. The receptors shown here come from a human patient who had received a solid organ transplant and had CMV disease.

The chain links TRBV11-2 to TRBJ1-5; 7 bases fit TRBD1. Looked up from germline, CDR1 is SGHAT and CDR2 is FQNNGV. This CDR3 comprises 15 residues. J was trimmed by 7 bases and V by 0 bases; bases with no gene match: 6. The CDR3 region is CASSLDQGGGQPQHF. The CDR3 DNA sequence: TGTGCCAGCAGCTTAGATCAAGGGGGCGGGCAGCCCCAGCATTTT.

The chain joins TRBV27 to TRBJ1-4; a weak D match, TRBD1 (6 bases). Germline-derived CDR1 and CDR2 are MNHEY and SMNVEV (reference sequence). The V end lost 0 bases, the J end lost 8 bases, and 19 bases lay between the germline ends. The CDR3 loop spans 17 amino acids. The CDR3 reads CASSLSWRGVHGEKLFF. The CDR3 DNA reads TGTGCCAGCAGTTTATCATGGAGGGGGGTTCACGGAGAAAAACTGTTTTTT.

The rearrangement joins TRBV6-5 to TRBJ1-3; unclear D gene. The germline CDR1 and CDR2 sequences are MNHEY and SVGAGI. The CDR3 runs to 14 residues. V was trimmed by 2 bases and J by 3 bases, leaving 8 bases between them. As DNA, the CDR3 is TGTGCCAGCAGTTACACCGAGGGTGGAAACACCATATATTTT. As protein: CASSYTEGGNTIYF.

The chain uses TRBV2 and TRBJ2-3, with 7 nucleotides matching TRBD2. J was trimmed by 1 base and V by 2 bases; bases with no gene match: 6. The length of the CDR3 is 16 residues. CDR1 is SNHLY and CDR2 is FYNNEI in the germline V gene. This CDR3 is CASSEPASGRTDTQYF. CDR3 sequence (DNA): TGTGCCAGCAGTGAACCGGCTAGCGGTCGCACAGATACGCAGTATTTT.

This chain uses TRBV6-5 with TRBJ1-5; D may be TRBD1 (5 bases). V was trimmed by 5 bases and J by 4 bases, leaving 9 bases between them. Germline V gives CDR1 MNHEY, CDR2 SVGAGI. The CDR3 sequence is 13 residues long. The CDR3, as DNA: TGTGCCAGCAGTACCGACAGTAATCAGCCCCAGCATTTT. Its translation is CASSTDSNQPQHF.

The chain has TRBV4-3 and TRBJ1-2; D gene unclear. The CDR3 sequence is 13 residues long. Between the trimmed V and J ends, which lost 1 base and 8 bases, there was a span of 11 bases. Germline V gives CDR1 LGHNA, CDR2 YSLEER. This chain's CDR3 is CASSQVGGYGYTF. The CDR3 DNA reads TGCGCCAGCAGCCAAGTTGGAGGGTACGGCTACACCTTC.

The chain uses TRBV27 and TRBJ2-7; tentatively, D is TRBD2 (6 bases). The V and J ends lost 1 base and 4 bases respectively, with 14 bases between them. Germline CDR1 is MNHEY and CDR2 is SMNVEV (reference sequence). The CDR3 covers 15 residues. For the CDR3, the DNA is TGTGCCAGCAGTTTATGGCGGGGCAGCGGGTACGAGCAGTACTTC. It codes for CASSLWRGSGYEQYF.